Described below is a single T cell receptor (beta chain) sequence and its context. The antigen remains unidentified. Profiling relied on immunoSEQ multiplex PCR, and the TCRdb table lists in-frame clones only, not all of them. Counted here are tens of thousands of clones, 89% occurring once; the ten biggest clones make up under 0.65%. Germline CDR1 MNHNY, CDR2 SVGAGI (reference sequence). Trimming took 5 bases from V and 3 from J, leaving 10 bases between them. CDR3 length equals 13 residues. This entry is derived from a study of graft-versus-host responses after intestinal transplantation. As for the study in general: Each recipient received anti-thymocyte globulin induction, then tacrolimus and steroids for 2 to 3 years. The study's findings and limits: Some patients had graft-donor T cell macrochimerism, and their allografts showed high graft-versus-host to host-versus-graft clonal ratios. The authors found GvH clones in recipient marrow, some appearing first in ileum or blood.

The chain recombines TRBV6-6 with TRBJ1-1, with a weak D call TRBD1 (5 bases). The receptor's source is a human donor who was the organ donor for an intestinal transplant. Sequences were derived from unstimulated CD4+ T cells sorted from spleen or lymph node cells, sampled before transplant. CDR3 residues: CASSLPGYTEAFF. In DNA, the CDR3 is TGTGCCAGCAGTCTTCCAGGGTACACTGAAGCTTTCTTT.